This passage covers 7 T cell receptor beta chains from one sample sequenced in a study of vaccination and CD4 T cells after COVID-19. Time point reported: late sampling 161 to 241 days after vaccination in a few convalescent patients. MiXCR, applied by TCRdb to the PCR reads, yields one record per CDR3 protein. The table has 28,000 or so distinct CDR3 sequences, roughly 50% seen once. The sample consisted of CD4+ T cells from blood, taken about 7 months after SARS-CoV-2 vaccination. The receptor source for this set is a human donor who had recovered from COVID-19.

Only a few counts were recorded for this clonotype. This CDR3 is CASSYSVLGEQYF. The CDR3 nucleotides are TGTGCCAGCAGTTACTCCGTCCTAGGGGAGCAGTACTTC. V usage is TRBV6-5 and J usage is TRBJ2-7; D unresolved. Trimming removed 0 bases at V and 7 bases at J, with 10 bases between. The CDR3 is made up of 13 amino acids. Germline CDR1 reads MNHEY; CDR2 reads SVGAGI.

This chain joins TRBV6-1 and TRBJ2-1; a weak D match, TRBD1 (6 bases). CDR3 length equals 15 residues. The ends were cut back, 7 bases at V and 2 bases at J, with 15 bases in the middle. Germline V gives CDR1 MNHNS, CDR2 SASEGT. The CDR3 is CASTLGAGAYNEQFF. The CDR3 DNA is TGTGCCAGCACCTTGGGGGCAGGAGCCTACAATGAGCAGTTCTTC.

The V gene is TRBV28, the J gene TRBJ1-1; TRBD1 is a possible D gene (5 bases). Germline V lookup: CDR1 MDHEN, CDR2 SYDVKM. This CDR3 is 14 amino acids long. Trimming took off 5 bases at V and 1 base at J, with 11 bases between the two ends. The CDR3 nucleotides read TGTGCCAGCAGTATCCAGACAGCGAACACTGAAGCTTTCTTT. This encodes CASSIQTANTEAFF.

This clonotype was recorded a few times. The V gene is TRBV6-1, the J gene TRBJ1-5; 9 positions match TRBD1. The CDR3 has 15 residues. Germline values: CDR1 MNHNS, CDR2 SASEGT. The V and J ends lost 3 bases and 6 bases, in that order; junction bases with no gene match: 6. The DNA for the CDR3 is TGTGCCAGCAGTGAGAGGACAGGGGAGTTTCAGCCCCAGCATTTT. It is translated as CASSERTGEFQPQHF.

This rearrangement joins TRBV4-1 to TRBJ2-2, with D tentatively TRBD2 (5 bases). This CDR3 comprises 17 residues. The V end was cut by 1 base, the J end by 1 base, with 13 bases between. The germline CDR1 and CDR2 sequences are MGHRA and YSYEKL. CDR3 sequence: CASSQVPSRLNTGELFF. DNA for the CDR3: TGCGCCAGCAGCCAAGTGCCTAGCAGACTGAACACCGGGGAGCTGTTTTTT.

The chain links TRBV20-1 to TRBJ2-7, with 8 positions matching TRBD2. The germline CDR1 and CDR2 sequences are DFQATT and SNEGSKA (reference sequence). The junction had 23 bases not matched to a gene; V was cut back by 5 bases and J by 5 bases. The CDR3 consists of 18 residues. The CDR3: CSALRALKPGGLEDEQYF. For the CDR3, the DNA is TGCAGTGCTCTACGGGCACTTAAACCGGGAGGGCTTGAGGACGAGCAGTACTTC.

Here the CDR3 DNA reads TGCAGTGCTCGTCACGCCACAGGGGCCCATGAGCAGTTCTTC. This gives the protein CSARHATGAHEQFF. This chain connects TRBV20-1 to TRBJ2-1; 7 nucleotides agree with TRBD1. Germline CDR1 reads DFQATT; CDR2 reads SNEGSKA (reference sequence). The CDR3 is made up of 14 amino acids. Trimming at V came to 5 bases and at J to 8 bases, leaving 12 bases not matched to a gene.